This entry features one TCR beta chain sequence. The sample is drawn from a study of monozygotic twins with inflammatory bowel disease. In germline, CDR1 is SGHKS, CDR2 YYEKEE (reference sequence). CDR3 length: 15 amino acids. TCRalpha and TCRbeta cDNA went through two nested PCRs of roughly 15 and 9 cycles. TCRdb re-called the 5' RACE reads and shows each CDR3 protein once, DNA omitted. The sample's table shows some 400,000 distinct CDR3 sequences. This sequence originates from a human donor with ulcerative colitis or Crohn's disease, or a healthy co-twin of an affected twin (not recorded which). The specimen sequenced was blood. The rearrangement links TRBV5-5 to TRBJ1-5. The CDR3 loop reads CASSSAGGVGQPQHF.